These 25 T cell receptor beta chains were all obtained from the same sample, sequenced in a study of T cell responses to AZD1222 COVID-19 vaccine. Here immunoSEQ multiplex PCR was the method, and the copy in TCRdb shows in-frame clones only, minus some. Of around 160,000 clones listed, approximately 88% were seen once; the top ten hold roughly 16%. The specimen was peripheral blood, collected on day 0 of AZD1222 vaccination. The receptors come from an adult in good health.

A remark on this clone: The junction and the germline gene differ at one end; a read error may be behind it. The chain employs TRBV28 and TRBJ1-1, with D maybe TRBD1 (5 bases). Germline CDR1 and CDR2: MDHEN and SYDVKM. This CDR3 comprises 15 residues. The CDR3 sequence: CASSLSPGRGTGAFF. CDR3 nucleotides: TGTGCCAGCAGTTTAAGCCCAGGGCGCGGCACTGGAGCTTTCTTT.

V is TRBV18 and J is TRBJ2-3; no definite D call. Trimming shortened V by 0 bases and J by 4 bases, and 14 bases separated the two germline ends. Germline V gives CDR1 KGHSH, CDR2 LQKENI. The CDR3 totals 16 residues. The DNA of the CDR3 is TGTGCCAGCTCACCACCAACGTATAGGTCGGCAGATACGCAGTATTTT. Translation gives CASSPPTYRSADTQYF.

The V gene is TRBV9, the J gene TRBJ1-2; 7 nucleotides match TRBD1. After removal of 1 base from V and 5 bases from J, the junction contained 8 bases not matched to a gene. Germline lookup yields CDR1 SGDLS and CDR2 YYNGEE. This CDR3 is 15 amino acids long. The CDR3 here is CASSVSQQGRYGYTF. The CDR3 nucleotides read TGTGCCAGCAGCGTATCCCAACAGGGGAGGTATGGCTACACCTTC.

This chain uses TRBV7-9 with TRBJ1-1; D is uncertain. Trimming removed 5 bases at V and 4 bases at J, with 8 bases between. There are 12 residues in the CDR3. The germline CDR1 and CDR2 sequences are SEHNR and FQNEAQ (reference sequence). CDR3 sequence reads: CASSIDRTEAFF. In DNA, the CDR3 is TGTGCCAGCAGCATCGACCGCACTGAAGCTTTCTTT.

This clone was detected only a few times. The chain combines TRBV10-3 with TRBJ1-2, with 9 nucleotides matching TRBD1. Trimming at V came to 0 bases and at J to 3 bases, leaving 5 bases not matched to a gene. This CDR3 is 16 amino acids long. Germline CDR1 and CDR2: ENHRY and SYGVKD. CDR3 nucleotide sequence: TGTGCCATCAGTGAGTCGCTACAGGGGGCGGACTATGGCTACACCTTC. Protein product: CAISESLQGADYGYTF.

The genes are TRBV9 and TRBJ1-2, with TRBD1 matching over 8 bases. Trimming at V came to 0 bases and at J to 7 bases, leaving 11 bases not matched to a gene. CDR1 is SGDLS, CDR2 YYNGEE, per germline. The CDR3 extends over 16 amino acids. The CDR3 DNA follows: TGTGCCAGCAGCGTAGGGCCACAGGGGGGTGTAGGTGGCTACACCTTC. Translated: CASSVGPQGGVGGYTF.

J is TRBJ2-7 and V is TRBV10-1; D ambiguous. The CDR3 loop spans 17 amino acids. From germline, CDR1 is WNHNN and CDR2 SYGVQD (reference sequence). The V end was cut by 0 bases, the J end by 4 bases, with 19 bases between. CDR3 residues: CASSESTPLGLDYEQYF. DNA for the CDR3: TGCGCCAGCAGTGAGTCTACCCCCTTGGGCCTTGATTACGAGCAGTACTTC.

A few counts support this clone. The genes are TRBV19 and TRBJ1-2; TRBD1 matches at 7 bases. This CDR3 has 15 residues. Germline V gives CDR1 LNHDA, CDR2 SQIVND (reference sequence). The V and J ends lost 8 bases and 4 bases, in that order; junction bases with no gene match: 13. DNA for the CDR3: TGTGCCAGTCACCCACCGGACAGGAGAGTCTATGGCTACACCTTC. It encodes CASHPPDRRVYGYTF.

The chain has TRBV2 and TRBJ1-4; 9 bases fit TRBD1. CDR3 length: 14 amino acids. Germline assignment: CDR1 SNHLY and CDR2 FYNNEI. J lost 7 bases, V lost 7 bases, and 7 bases had no gene match. CDR3 region: CASNYRGLGEKLFF. Written as DNA, the CDR3 is TGTGCCAGCAATTACAGGGGGCTGGGTGAAAAACTGTTTTTT.

This clone showed up just once. This chain connects TRBV30 to TRBJ2-1; maybe TRBD2 (6 bases). The germline V gene encodes CDR1 GTSNPN and CDR2 SVGIG (reference sequence). V was clipped by 4 bases and J by 7 bases, with 17 bases between them. This CDR3 has 14 amino acids. CDR3 in amino acids: CAWTVGGPVNEQFF. The CDR3 DNA reads TGTGCCTGGACGGTCGGGGGTCCGGTAAATGAGCAGTTCTTC.

The chain links TRBV27 to TRBJ1-1; tentative D call: TRBD1 (5 bases). The CDR3 spans 15 residues. V lost 5 bases and J lost 0, with 13 bases in between. CDR1 MNHEY and CDR2 SMNVEV come from the germline V gene (reference sequence). CDR3 in DNA: TGTGCCAGCAGTCTCTACGGGGGTCTGAACACTGAAGCTTTCTTT. Its translation: CASSLYGGLNTEAFF.

The chain employs TRBV5-6 and TRBJ1-2; unclear D gene. The CDR3 covers 11 residues. Trimming removed 2 bases at V and 8 bases at J, with 7 bases between. Germline values: CDR1 SGHDT, CDR2 YYEEEE. The CDR3 nucleotides read TGTGCCAGCAGCTTAACAACCGGCTACACCTTC. Encoded protein: CASSLTTGYTF.

A single count supports this clone. The chain uses TRBV9 and TRBJ2-7; D is ambiguous. This CDR3 spans 15 amino acids. Looked up from germline, CDR1 is SGDLS and CDR2 is YYNGEE. V lost 4 bases, J lost 0 bases, and 14 bases lay in between. CDR3 nucleotides: TGTGCCAGCAGCCCGCCGTGGGGAAACTCCTACGAGCAGTACTTC. Its protein product is CASSPPWGNSYEQYF. The full variable domain, completed using reference TRBV9 and TRBJ2-7, is DSGVTQTPKHLITATGQRVTLRCSPRSGDLSVYWYQQSLDQGLQFLIQYYNGEERAKGNILERFSAQQFPDLHSELNLSSLELGDSALYFCASSPPWGNSYEQYFGPGTRLTVT.

This sequence joins TRBV9 and TRBJ2-1; D might be TRBD1 (6 bases). V lost 1 base and J lost 7, with 12 bases in between. This CDR3 comprises 14 residues. Germline CDR1 and CDR2: SGDLS and YYNGEE. The CDR3 DNA is TGTGCCAGCAGCGTATGGGGGCCCGGAAATGAGCAGTTCTTC. Amino acid sequence: CASSVWGPGNEQFF.

V gene TRBV10-2 combines with J gene TRBJ2-3; a weak D match, TRBD1 (5 bases). Germline CDR1 and CDR2: WSHSY and SAAADI. V lost 5 bases and J lost 4, with 7 bases in between. The CDR3 totals 12 residues. The CDR3 DNA reads TGCGCCAGCAGTCAGGGTGCAGATACGCAGTATTTT. Protein sequence: CASSQGADTQYF.

This rearrangement joins TRBV7-2 to TRBJ2-2, with 7 bases aligning to TRBD1. The CDR3 sequence is 17 residues long. V trimming: 0 bases; J trimming: 5 bases; junction bases outside the gene matches: 9. Per the germline V gene, CDR1 is SGHTA and CDR2 is FQGNSA. The CDR3 nucleotides read TGTGCCAGCAGCTTAGCTCGACAGGGTAGAAGGACCGGGGAGCTGTTTTTT. Its translation is CASSLARQGRRTGELFF.

The J gene is TRBJ2-2, the V gene TRBV7-9; TRBD1 matches at 11 bases. Germline lookup yields CDR1 SEHNR and CDR2 FQNEAQ (reference sequence). Unmatched junction bases numbered 4, after V lost 4 bases and J lost 6 bases. There are 15 residues in the CDR3. This CDR3 reads CASSWGQGDAGELFF. In DNA form, the CDR3 reads TGTGCCAGCAGCTGGGGACAGGGGGACGCCGGGGAGCTGTTTTTT.

The V and J genes are TRBV28 and TRBJ1-4; 12 bases align to TRBD1. Germline V gives CDR1 MDHEN, CDR2 SYDVKM. This CDR3 is 15 amino acids long. Trimming took 6 bases from V and 8 from J; bases not matched to a gene: 7. In nucleotides, the CDR3 is TGTGCCAGCAGCGGCTCCGGGACAGGGGGCGAAAAACTGTTTTTT. This encodes CASSGSGTGGEKLFF.

The chain has TRBV7-8 and TRBJ1-1, with unresolved D. Looked up from germline, CDR1 is SGHVS and CDR2 is FQNEAQ. The V end lost 3 bases, the J end lost 3 bases, and 17 bases lay between the germline ends. The CDR3 has 16 residues. This CDR3 is CASSFPFTPTDTEAFF. CDR3 DNA: TGTGCCAGCAGCTTCCCATTCACCCCCACCGACACTGAAGCTTTCTTT.

CDR3 sequence reads: CASSLVTQSEAFF. CDR3 nucleotides: TGTGCCAGCAGCTTAGTAACCCAGTCTGAAGCTTTCTTT. This chain uses TRBV7-6 with TRBJ1-1; no reliable D call. In germline, CDR1 is SGHVS, CDR2 FNYEAQ. The CDR3 runs to 13 residues. V was trimmed by 1 base and J by 6 bases, leaving 9 bases between them.

The chain has TRBV10-3 and TRBJ2-7, with D perhaps assigned TRBD1 or TRBD2 (5 bases each). The CDR3 spans 14 residues. Looked up from germline, CDR1 is ENHRY and CDR2 is SYGVKD. Trimming shortened V by 7 bases and J by 0 bases, and 13 bases separated the two germline ends. The DNA for the CDR3 is TGTGCCATCAATAGGGACGGTAGCTCCTACGAGCAGTACTTC. This gives the protein CAINRDGSSYEQYF.

The rearrangement uses TRBV5-1 and TRBJ2-1; TRBD2 agrees at 7 bases. The germline CDR1 and CDR2 sequences are SGHRS and YFSETQ. The CDR3 has 13 amino acids. V shed 4 bases, J shed 14 bases, and the junction held 12 bases outside the gene matches. The CDR3 protein is CASSADSPGGKFF. CDR3 nucleotides: TGCGCCAGCAGCGCAGACAGTCCCGGGGGGAAGTTCTTC.

For the CDR3, the DNA is TGTGCCAGCAGTAACAGGGGATCGAACACTGAAGCTTTCTTT. Its translation: CASSNRGSNTEAFF. J is TRBJ1-1 and V is TRBV6-5; 7 bases fit TRBD1. The CDR3 length is 14 residues. V shed 5 bases and J 1 base; nucleotides not matched to a gene: 4. Germline V gene lookup returns CDR1 MNHEY and CDR2 SVGAGI.

The chain uses TRBV19 and TRBJ1-1; TRBD1 matches 9 bases. CDR1 and CDR2 (germline): LNHDA, SQIVND (reference sequence). The J segment lost 11 bases and the V segment lost 6 bases, leaving 13 bases of the junction unmatched. This CDR3 contains 14 residues. In nucleotides, the CDR3 is TGTGCCAGTAGCCTACAGGGGGCGCAAGGGGCCGCTTTCTTT. It encodes CASSLQGAQGAAFF. The full variable domain, its missing parts supplied by reference TRBV19 and TRBJ1-1, is DGGITQSPKYLFRKEGQNVTLSCEQNLNHDAMYWYRQDPGQGLRLIYYSQIVNDFQKGDIAEGYSVSREKKESFPLTVTSAQKNPTAFYLCASSLQGAQGAAFFGQGTRLTVV.

The chain carries TRBV19 and TRBJ2-3; D unresolved. Trimming shortened V by 3 bases and J by 5 bases, and 18 bases separated the two germline ends. The germline CDR1 and CDR2 sequences are LNHDA and SQIVND (reference sequence). This CDR3 is 16 amino acids long. The CDR3 DNA reads TGTGCCAGTAGTATCACAGCAACCGGTGCAGAAGATACGCAGTATTTT. Protein sequence: CASSITATGAEDTQYF.